This T cell receptor (beta chain) was identified during a study of control samples from healthy donors and cancer patients (dated by TCRdb to the early 2020s). The library relied on the immunoSEQ multiplex PCR assay. TCRdb retrieved this table from immuneACCESS and kept in-frame rearrangements only. Not all clones are present; in checked studies, unresolved V genes account for under half, and no reason is known for the remainder. The sample yields about 120,000 clones; nearly 95% were counted once. About 2.6% of the sample is taken by the ten largest. About this clone: The antigen it recognizes is unknown. There are no base qualities to consult, and no much larger clone falls within one base.

The sequence was collected from a man aged 30-40 years in good health. Sequencing was performed on blood.

The CDR3 in this case is CASTPPLQVGDEQFF. The DNA sequence is TGTGCCAGCACCCCCCCTTTACAGGTGGGCGATGAGCAGTTCTTC. The sequence links TRBV28 to TRBJ2-1, and the D gene may be TRBD1, 5 bases matching. Trimming at the junction amounts to 7 bases on V and 8 bases on J, and the germline ends lie 21 bases apart. The CDR3, cysteine through phenylalanine, is 15 amino acids long. The only DNA kept is the CDR3, 45 bases in frame from the first base. The germline V gene gives CDR1 as MDHEN and CDR2 as SYDVKM.